These 29 T cell receptor beta chains came from one sample sequenced in a study of shared clonotypes between healthy human individuals. Using immunoSEQ multiplex PCR, the repertoire was profiled, and TCRdb retains in-frame clones only, with some absent. The table has 2.3 million or so clones, 80% to 95% seen once. The sequenced material came from naive CD4+ T cells from PBMCs. Subset meaning: CD45RA+ positively selected. Receptor source: a man aged 18 to 30 in good health. Some clones in this sample may be carry-over from other donors' samples.

The genes are TRBV6-1 and TRBJ2-7; no definite D call. Germline values: CDR1 MNHNS, CDR2 SASEGT. Trimming left V 6 bases short and J 1 base short, with 7 bases between. The CDR3 contains 12 residues. This CDR3 reads CASSVRSYEQYF. CDR3 nucleotide sequence: TGTGCCAGCAGCGTGCGTTCCTACGAGCAGTACTTC.

This clone showed up just once. V gene TRBV28 combines with J gene TRBJ1-1; TRBD1 is a possible D gene (5 bases). The CDR3 totals 13 residues. The V and J ends lost 3 bases and 11 bases respectively, with 16 bases between them. From germline, CDR1 is MDHEN and CDR2 SYDVKM. The CDR3 DNA reads TGTGCCAGCAGTTTGGGGGTCGTCCAGTTGGCTTTCTTT. Amino acid sequence: CASSLGVVQLAFF. Using reference TRBV28 and TRBJ1-1 for the parts outside the CDR3, the full variable domain is DVKVTQSSRYLVKRTGEKVFLECVQDMDHENMFWYRQDPGLGLRLIYFSYDVKMKEKGDIPEGYSVSREKKERFSLILESASTNQTSMYLCASSLGVVQLAFFGQGTRLTVV.

This clone has just one count. This rearrangement joins TRBV2 to TRBJ2-3; D not certain. With 6 bases removed from V and 0 bases from J, the gap between germline ends came to 10 bases. Germline CDR1 is SNHLY and CDR2 is FYNNEI. There are 14 residues in the CDR3. CDR3: CASRVTASTDTQYF. The CDR3 DNA reads TGTGCCAGCAGGGTGACGGCTAGCACAGATACGCAGTATTTT.

Of note for this clone: Other nucleotide sequences from this sample produce the same CDR3. This chain connects TRBV18 to TRBJ2-3, with 12 bases that match TRBD2. The CDR3 totals 16 residues. Trimming at V came to 3 bases and at J to 5 bases, leaving 6 bases not matched to a gene. Germline assignment: CDR1 KGHSH and CDR2 LQKENI. The CDR3 region is CASSPLAGGPGDTQYF. The CDR3 nucleotides read TGTGCCAGCTCACCGCTAGCGGGAGGGCCCGGAGATACGCAGTATTTT.

The chain combines TRBV11-2 with TRBJ2-2; 8 nucleotides agree with TRBD2. The CDR3 has 16 amino acids. V was pared by 5 bases and J by 5 bases, with 10 bases of the junction left unmatched. Germline V CDR1 and CDR2: SGHAT, FQNNGV. CDR3 protein: CASSLVVAGSTGELFF. DNA for the CDR3: TGTGCCAGCAGCCTGGTAGTAGCGGGAAGTACCGGGGAGCTGTTTTTT.

The genes are TRBV5-1 and TRBJ2-5, with D unresolved. The CDR3 extends over 14 amino acids. The V and J ends lost 1 base and 4 bases respectively, with 11 bases between them. Germline lookup yields CDR1 SGHRS and CDR2 YFSETQ. The CDR3 protein is CASSLYTAVETQYF. CDR3 nucleotide sequence: TGCGCCAGCAGCTTGTATACGGCCGTAGAGACCCAGTACTTC.

The chain carries TRBV29-1 and TRBJ2-5; tentatively, D is TRBD2 (5 bases). Trimming removed 5 bases from V and 5 bases from J, with 21 bases in between. The CDR3 has 15 residues. Germline V lookup: CDR1 SQVTM, CDR2 ANQGSEA. Written as DNA, the CDR3 is TGCAGCGTTCCCCAGCTTAGCGTCCCCTGGGAGACCCAGTACTTC. Encoded protein: CSVPQLSVPWETQYF.

Only one count was recorded for this clone. The chain joins TRBV20-1 to TRBJ1-2; D is unresolved. V dropped 1 base and J dropped 8 bases, with 8 bases sitting between them. Germline V gives CDR1 DFQATT, CDR2 SNEGSKA (reference sequence). There are 11 residues in the CDR3. CDR3 in DNA: TGCAGTGCTAGAGTTGTAGGCGGCTACACCTTC. It encodes CSARVVGGYTF.

A few counts support this clone. This sample also contains other DNA sequences that code for the same CDR3. This chain links TRBV28 with TRBJ2-7; D is unresolved. In germline, CDR1 is MDHEN, CDR2 SYDVKM. The CDR3 extends over 11 amino acids. The V gene lost 4 bases and the J gene lost 2 bases, with 3 bases spanning the gap. This chain's CDR3 is CASSSPYEQYF. DNA for the CDR3: TGTGCCAGCAGTTCTCCCTACGAGCAGTACTTC.

The chain has TRBV7-3 and TRBJ2-1, with D possibly TRBD2 on 6 matching bases. Germline values: CDR1 SGHTA, CDR2 FQGTGA. CDR3 size: 11 residues. The germline V and J ends were trimmed by 4 bases and 11 bases, with 9 bases remaining between them. The CDR3 coding sequence is TGTGCCAGCAGCTCCGGAGGGCAGCAGTTCTTC. As protein: CASSSGGQQFF. Based on the CDR3 plus reference TRBV7-3 and TRBJ2-1, the full variable domain is GAGVSQTPSNKVTEKGKYVELRCDPISGHTALYWYRQSLGQGPEFLIYFQGTGAADDSGLPNDRFFAVRPEGSVSTLKIQRTERGDSAVYLCASSSGGQQFFGPGTRLTVL.

The gene calls are TRBV9 and TRBJ2-2; D perhaps matches TRBD1 (6 bases). The CDR3 contains 17 residues. Germline assignment: CDR1 SGDLS and CDR2 YYNGEE. Trimming stripped 0 bases from V and 1 base from J, with 13 bases between. CDR3 residues: CASSVERGRGNTGELFF. For the CDR3, the DNA is TGTGCCAGCAGCGTAGAACGTGGCAGGGGGAACACCGGGGAGCTGTTTTTT.

The genes are TRBV19 and TRBJ2-2; D unclear. CDR3 size: 13 residues. Germline values: CDR1 LNHDA, CDR2 SQIVND (reference sequence). V lost 7 bases to trimming and J lost 7 bases, with 13 bases between them. This CDR3 reads CASKARVYGELFF. CDR3 bases: TGTGCCAGTAAAGCCCGGGTTTACGGGGAGCTGTTTTTT. Full variable domain (outside the CDR3, taken from reference TRBV19 and TRBJ2-2): DGGITQSPKYLFRKEGQNVTLSCEQNLNHDAMYWYRQDPGQGLRLIYYSQIVNDFQKGDIAEGYSVSREKKESFPLTVTSAQKNPTAFYLCASKARVYGELFFGEGSRLTVL.

V and J are TRBV27 and TRBJ2-1, with D possibly being TRBD2 (5 bases). The CDR3 consists of 16 residues. The germline gives CDR1 MNHEY, CDR2 SMNVEV (reference sequence). Trimming stripped 1 base from V and 10 bases from J, with 20 bases between. Written as DNA, the CDR3 is TGTGCCAGCAGTTTATTCCCGGAGGTGGATCGGGTCGAGCAGTTCTTC. Its protein product is CASSLFPEVDRVEQFF.

J is TRBJ2-1 and V is TRBV5-1; no reliable D call. CDR3 length: 15 residues. In germline, CDR1 is SGHRS, CDR2 YFSETQ. V was trimmed by 2 bases and J by 0 bases, leaving 9 bases between them. CDR3: CASSFRHNSYNEQFF. The CDR3 region has the DNA TGCGCCAGCAGCTTCAGACACAACTCCTACAATGAGCAGTTCTTC.

This chain uses TRBV30 with TRBJ2-1; 13 positions match TRBD2. The trim removed 2 bases at V and 4 bases at J, leaving 8 bases unmatched. CDR1 is GTSNPN, CDR2 SVGIG, per germline (reference sequence). The CDR3 extends over 17 amino acids. Written as DNA, the CDR3 is TGTGCCTGGAGTCTCCCTGGACTAGCGGGAGTGTACAATGAGCAGTTCTTC. This translates into CAWSLPGLAGVYNEQFF.

In DNA form, the CDR3 reads TGTGCCAGCGGGGACGGGGCTGGCTACACCTTC. This translates into CASGDGAGYTF. The chain couples TRBV2 to TRBJ1-2; D perhaps matches TRBD1 (5 bases). The CDR3 loop spans 11 amino acids. The germline gives CDR1 SNHLY, CDR2 FYNNEI. V lost 8 bases and J 7 bases, leaving 11 bases between the germline ends.

The V gene is TRBV7-9, the J gene TRBJ2-1, with 8 bases fitting TRBD1. With 5 bases clipped from V and 7 bases from J, the junction kept 10 bases outside the gene matches. The germline V gene has CDR1 SEHNR and CDR2 FQNEAQ (reference sequence). The CDR3 is 15 amino acids. The CDR3 reads CASSPQTGVVNEQFF. The CDR3 bases are TGTGCCAGCAGCCCTCAGACAGGGGTAGTAAATGAGCAGTTCTTC.

This clone occurred once. The chain recombines TRBV6-4 with TRBJ2-2; TRBD1 matches 8 bases. Unmatched junction bases numbered 3, after V lost 5 bases and J lost 4 bases. This CDR3 is built from 14 residues. The germline V gene encodes CDR1 MRHNA and CDR2 SNTAGT. The CDR3 reads CASSRTGITGELFF. CDR3 coding DNA: TGTGCCAGCAGTCGGACAGGGATCACCGGGGAGCTGTTTTTT.

The chain is built from TRBV7-2 and TRBJ2-7; 9 bases are shared with TRBD1. Losses at the gene ends were 1 base for V and 4 bases for J; bases not matched to a gene: 17. The CDR3 has 19 amino acids. The germline gives CDR1 SGHTA, CDR2 FQGNSA. CDR3 in DNA: TGTGCCAGCAGCTTAGTTGGGACAGGGTTAGTCGGGATCAAGTACGAGCAGTACTTC. It translates to CASSLVGTGLVGIKYEQYF. Complete variable domain (other parts from reference TRBV7-2 and TRBJ2-7): GAGVSQSPSNKVTEKGKDVELRCDPISGHTALYWYRQSLGQGLEFLIYFQGNSAPDKSGLPSDRFSAERTGGSVSTLTIQRTQQEDSAVYLCASSLVGTGLVGIKYEQYFGPGTRLTVT.

About this clone itself: This CDR3 is also generated by other DNA sequences in the sample. The chain combines TRBV19 with TRBJ2-5; TRBD1 is a possible D gene (5 bases). The CDR3 length is 13 residues. V lost 3 bases and J lost 2, with 7 bases in between. Germline CDR1 is LNHDA and CDR2 is SQIVND (reference sequence). The DNA of the CDR3 is TGTGCCAGTAGTATGGGGCTTCAAGAGACCCAGTACTTC. Protein product: CASSMGLQETQYF.

The rearrangement uses TRBV13 and TRBJ2-7; D perhaps matches TRBD1 (6 bases). CDR1 and CDR2 from the germline V gene are PRHDT and FYEKMQ (reference sequence). Deletions cut 5 bases from V and 0 bases from J, with 11 bases between. The CDR3 is made up of 14 amino acids. The CDR3 reads CASSPDRFSYEQYF. In DNA, the CDR3 is TGTGCCAGCAGCCCTGACAGGTTCTCCTACGAGCAGTACTTC.

This chain joins TRBV6-5 and TRBJ2-1; 8 positions match TRBD2. The V and J ends lost 6 bases and 3 bases, in that order; junction bases with no gene match: 7. The CDR3 loop spans 15 amino acids. Germline lookup yields CDR1 MNHEY and CDR2 SVGAGI. CDR3 protein: CASRKTSVGYNEQFF. The CDR3 DNA sequence: TGTGCCAGCAGGAAGACTAGCGTCGGCTACAATGAGCAGTTCTTC.

To note about this clone: The CDR3 end shows no conserved phenylalanine or tryptophan, and so a read error is likely. The chain couples TRBV5-1 to TRBJ2-7, with a possible D match to TRBD1 (6 bases). Germline assignment: CDR1 SGHRS and CDR2 YFSETQ. The CDR3 is 15 amino acids. Trimming shortened V by 0 bases and J by 2 bases, and 12 bases separated the two germline ends. In DNA form, the CDR3 reads TGCGCCAGCAGCTTGGTGGGCAGGGGACCCTACGAGCAGTACCTC. Protein: CASSLVGRGPYEQYL.

The V gene is TRBV5-6, the J gene TRBJ2-7; D is unclear. The germline gives CDR1 SGHDT, CDR2 YYEEEE. V shed 3 bases and J shed 5 bases, with 12 bases lying between them. The CDR3 loop spans 13 amino acids. The DNA of the CDR3 is TGTGCCAGCAGCTCGGCAGGTTCCCACGAGCAGTACTTC. It encodes CASSSAGSHEQYF. The variable domain in full, completed from reference TRBV5-6 and TRBJ2-7, reads DAGVTQSPTHLIKTRGQQVTLRCSPKSGHDTVSWYQQALGQGPQFIFQYYEEEERQRGNFPDRFSGHQFPNYSSELNVNALLLGDSALYLCASSSAGSHEQYFGPGTRLTVT.

The V call is TRBV5-1, the J call TRBJ2-1; TRBD2 might be the D (6 bases). Germline V gene sequence: CDR1 SGHRS, CDR2 YFSETQ. Trimming shortened V by 4 bases and J by 6 bases, and 14 bases separated the two germline ends. This CDR3 is 14 amino acids long. CDR3 residues: CASSLRLDPNEQFF. The CDR3 DNA sequence: TGCGCCAGCAGCCTCCGACTAGACCCCAATGAGCAGTTCTTC.

CDR3 coding DNA: TGCAGCGTTGTGAAGGGGAGTCAGACCCAGTACTTC. This gives the protein CSVVKGSQTQYF. This sequence joins TRBV29-1 and TRBJ2-5, with D perhaps matching TRBD1 or TRBD2 (5 bases each). CDR1 is SQVTM and CDR2 is ANQGSEA in the germline V gene. Trimming shortened V by 4 bases and J by 6 bases, and 12 bases separated the two germline ends. CDR3 length equals 12 residues. Variable domain in full (rest from reference TRBV29-1 and TRBJ2-5): SAVISQKPSRDICQRGTSLTIQCQVDSQVTMMFWYRQQPGQSLTLIATANQGSEATYESGFVIDKFPISRPNLTFSTLTVSNMSPEDSSIYLCSVVKGSQTQYFGPGTRLLVL.

The gene calls are TRBV7-7 and TRBJ2-3, with D perhaps assigned TRBD1 or TRBD2 (6 bases each). The germline V gene has CDR1 SSHAT and CDR2 FNYEAQ (reference sequence). This CDR3 has 14 amino acids. V was shortened by 5 bases and J by 2 bases, with 11 bases between the two germline ends. The CDR3: CASSKGGATDTQYF. In DNA form, the CDR3 reads TGTGCCAGCAGCAAGGGGGGCGCCACAGATACGCAGTATTTT.

Concerning this clone: Other DNA sequences in this specimen translate into the identical CDR3. The chain recombines TRBV9 with TRBJ2-7; no firm D call. There are 14 residues in the CDR3. The germline gives CDR1 SGDLS, CDR2 YYNGEE. The ends were cut back, 2 bases at V and 0 bases at J, with 9 bases in the middle. CDR3 residues: CASSVDGDSYEQYF. The CDR3 coding sequence is TGTGCCAGCAGCGTGGACGGTGACTCCTACGAGCAGTACTTC. The full variable domain, in which reference TRBV9 and TRBJ2-7 provide the parts outside the CDR3, is DSGVTQTPKHLITATGQRVTLRCSPRSGDLSVYWYQQSLDQGLQFLIQYYNGEERAKGNILERFSAQQFPDLHSELNLSSLELGDSALYFCASSVDGDSYEQYFGPGTRLTVT.

This clone was seen a single time. The genes are TRBV7-2 and TRBJ2-1; the D gene is possibly TRBD2 (5 bases). The CDR3 totals 14 residues. Germline values: CDR1 SGHTA, CDR2 FQGNSA. Trimming took off 4 bases at V and 9 bases at J, with 16 bases between the two ends. CDR3 sequence reads: CASSSPYLAGEQFF. For the CDR3, the DNA is TGTGCCAGCAGCTCCCCGTACTTGGCGGGTGAGCAGTTCTTC. The whole variable domain, filled in from reference TRBV7-2 and TRBJ2-1, reads GAGVSQSPSNKVTEKGKDVELRCDPISGHTALYWYRQSLGQGLEFLIYFQGNSAPDKSGLPSDRFSAERTGGSVSTLTIQRTQQEDSAVYLCASSSPYLAGEQFFGPGTRLTVL.